What follows is one TCR beta chain and its context. In its sample, this clone was seen once. Its antigen is not yet known. The record has no base qualities; no much larger clone is one base away. The sample comes from a study of OX40 agonist ivuxolimab in advanced cancers. About the investigation overall: Ivuxolimab, which targeted the costimulatory receptor OX40 (CD134), was an agonistic, fully human IgG2 monoclonal antibody. Intravenous ivuxolimab was administered to patients every 2 weeks at six dose levels: 0.01, 0.1, 0.3, 1.5, 3 and 10 mg/kg. Of the approximately 50 dose-escalation patients, hepatocellular carcinoma was present in approximately 20, melanoma in roughly 15, renal cell carcinoma in 9 and head and neck cancer in 9. A male proportion of approximately 83% and a mean age of roughly 58 years, ranging from 23 to 79, were recorded for the dose-escalation cohort. Prior anti-PD-1, anti-PD-L1 or anti-CTLA-4 therapy was permitted, and checkpoint inhibitors had been received by 40% to 50% of dose-escalation patients. Partial responses were achieved by three dose-escalation patients, of whom one had hepatocellular carcinoma and two had cutaneous melanoma. The purpose of peripheral TCRbeta sequencing was to test whether ivuxolimab changed TCR sequence diversity and led to clonal T-cell expansion. The monotherapy dose-escalation portion (N of about 50 patients) of the phase I ivuxolimab trial is reported in the paper. General study outcomes and caveats: Partial responders in the 0.1-3.0 mg/kg groups had among the lowest normalized peripheral clonal expansion, especially among CD8+ T cells. After ivuxolimab, expanded clones were on average more numerous among CD8+ T cells than among CD4+ T cells. The antigen specificity of the clonally expanded peripheral T cells was not determined. Low levels of normalized T-cell clonal expansion were also seen in some patients who did not respond. At doses of 0.1 to 3.0 mg/kg, clonal expansion of both CD4+ and CD8+ blood T cells was observed from baseline to week 6.

To sequence the TCRbeta CDR3 region, genomic DNA was isolated from the sorted cells. The immunoSEQ Assay was used to sequence the TCRbeta CDR3 regions. TCRdb carries this immuneACCESS record with in-frame sequences only. Its versions omit some clonotypes, under half of them owing to an unresolved V gene in the studies checked, with the rest unexplained. In this sample the table shows tens of thousands of clones, about nine tenths of which occur a single time. 7.1% of the sample is taken by the ten largest. Patients with autoimmune disease history or receiving systemic immunosuppression were excluded from the trial. Peripheral blood for TCR sequencing was collected from all dose cohorts at baseline, on cycle 4 day 1, and on cycle 7 day 1. Samples were obtained from an open-label, multicenter, first-in-human phase I dose-escalation trial of ivuxolimab. The trial enrolled adults with locally advanced or metastatic head and neck squamous cell, hepatocellular, melanoma or renal cell carcinoma. Before TCR sequencing, CD4+ T cells and CD8+ T cells were sorted from peripheral blood as separate populations.

The CDR3 sequence holds 14 residues, the cysteine and phenylalanine included. The CDR3 DNA has 42 bases and is translated from base 1. CDR1 and CDR2 (SGHRS, YFSETQ) derive from the germline V gene. The V and J ends are trimmed by 0 bases and 1 base, leaving 7 bases between them. The material was CD4+ or CD8+ T cells sorted from blood, obtained in a trial of the OX40 agonist ivuxolimab. This receptor chain uses TRBV5-1 and TRBJ1-1, with the D gene too uncertain to name. The clonotype originates from an adult with an advanced solid tumor such as melanoma, head and neck, liver or kidney cancer. This receptor carries the CDR3 CASSLAFTNTEAFF. The nucleotide sequence reads TGCGCCAGCAGCTTGGCCTTCACGAACACTGAAGCTTTCTTT.